Listed below are T cell receptor beta chains from one sample, sequenced in a study of cytomegalovirus exposure and HLA in healthy donors. Produced via immunoSEQ multiplex PCR; TCRdb's table is partial and in-frame only. The table lists roughly 180,000 clones, 78% of them singletons, with about 3.1% in the top ten. Sequencing was performed on PBMCs. These receptors were collected from a female donor in good health and CMV-seronegative. Each CDR3 is given with its conserved first and last residue. Fields, in order: D gene, CDR3 length, V gene, CDR3 protein. D genes are given only for firm matches.

D: TRBD1; length: 14; V: TRBV19; CDR3: CASRTGGTLYGYTF
D: TRBD1; length: 14; V: TRBV7-6; CDR3: CAGTGGPGANVLTF
D: NA; length: 14; V: TRBV10-3; CDR3: CATYTGEGRDEQFF
D: NA; length: 14; V: TRBV2; CDR3: CASSPYTGPQPQHF
D: TRBD1; length: 14; V: TRBV5-5; CDR3: CASSSGQLYLGAFF
D: NA; length: 14; V: TRBV6-6; CDR3: CASSYVRGYEKLFF
D: TRBD1; length: 14; V: TRBV11-1; CDR3: CASSGQGGTGELFF
D: TRBD1; length: 14; V: TRBV28; CDR3: CASSFRQGAYEQYF
D: TRBD1; length: 14; V: TRBV7-9; CDR3: CASSFLGGAYEQYF
D: NA; length: 13; V: TRBV27; CDR3: CASSFPAGLGYTF
D: NA; length: 18; V: TRBV28; CDR3: CASRHTNRDTIRQETQYF
D: TRBD1; length: 18; V: TRBV7-9; CDR3: CASSPAPGGLMSKNIQYF
D: NA; length: 13; V: TRBV10-3; CDR3: CAISTDRGRGYTF
D: NA; length: 16; V: TRBV6-6; CDR3: CASSYSETRNTGELFF
D: NA; length: 15; V: TRBV4-1; CDR3: CASSQGAGPPNEQYF
D: TRBD1; length: 13; V: TRBV10-3; CDR3: CAISERGLGELFF
D: NA; length: 15; V: TRBV30; CDR3: CAWDPMESYNSPLHF
D: TRBD1; length: 15; V: TRBV10-3; CDR3: CAIWTGAVSPYEQYF
D: NA; length: 14; V: TRBV19; CDR3: CAALGTWSRNTIYF
D: NA; length: 15; V: TRBV5-8; CDR3: CASSLIGAGNQPQHF
D: TRBD2; length: 16; V: TRBV7-9; CDR3: CSSSTPTSGETYEQYF
D: NA; length: 16; V: TRBV5-6; CDR3: CASSWGQDPTNEKLFF
D: TRBD1; length: 14; V: TRBV2; CDR3: CASSMDRGNQPQHF
D: NA; length: 15; V: TRBV2; CDR3: CASSESPGDRGGYTF
D: NA; length: 14; V: TRBV6-1; CDR3: CASSRLFMNTEAFF
D: NA; length: 15; V: TRBV27; CDR3: CASSLRTGTLYEQYF
D: NA; length: 15; V: TRBV21-1; CDR3: CASSLEEGWGTEAFF
D: NA; length: 14; V: TRBV6-6; CDR3: CASRVRGFTDTQYF
D: TRBD2; length: 15; V: TRBV9; CDR3: CASSASGTSGGGLFF
D: TRBD1; length: 15; V: TRBV6-1; CDR3: CASSTDRVFTGELFF
D: NA; length: 15; V: TRBV6-6; CDR3: CASRLTTGGAEEQFF
D: NA; length: 14; V: TRBV7-2; CDR3: CASSLRSGSHEQYF
D: TRBD1; length: 16; V: TRBV4-2; CDR3: CASSQGGQGAYNEQFF
D: NA; length: 13; V: TRBV6-5; CDR3: CASRTPGEGGYTF
D: NA; length: 13; V: TRBV10-3; CDR3: CAISTGMNTEAFF
D: NA; length: 14; V: TRBV11-3; CDR3: CASSLTGDTYEQYF
D: NA; length: 14; V: TRBV7-7; CDR3: CASRTRPGYTEAFF
D: NA; length: 12; V: TRBV10-3; CDR3: CAIKDSTSEAFF
D: TRBD1; length: 13; V: TRBV29-1; CDR3: CSVEGTGVHEQYF
D: TRBD2; length: 16; V: TRBV30; CDR3: CAWKIAGVSSYNEQFF
D: TRBD1; length: 14; V: TRBV19; CDR3: CASSSGTETGELFF
D: NA; length: 15; V: TRBV2; CDR3: CASSERFLAENEQFF